What follows are 30 T cell receptor beta chains derived from one specimen sequenced in a study of blood T cell repertoires in COVID-19. Some clones are missing from TCRdb's copy, which holds only in-frame ones; the method was immunoSEQ multiplex PCR. The sample shows about 300,000 clones, approximately 89% of them seen only once. The sample was peripheral blood. Receptors were obtained from a woman in her 30s with COVID-19, enrolled during active disease.

V and J are TRBV28 and TRBJ1-1; D is perhaps TRBD1 (6 bases). V lost 7 bases and J lost 0, with 12 bases in between. CDR3 length: 14 amino acids. Germline V CDR1 and CDR2: MDHEN, SYDVKM. The CDR3 bases are TGTGCCAGCACGGGGGGCACAGTGAACACTGAAGCTTTCTTT. The encoded protein is CASTGGTVNTEAFF.

This clone was picked up one time. The chain is built from TRBV3-1 (or the pseudogene TRBV3-2) and TRBJ1-2, with D maybe TRBD1 (6 bases). CDR3 length: 15 amino acids. Germline CDR1 and CDR2: LGHDT and YNNKEL (reference sequence). V shed 0 bases and J shed 9 bases, with 17 bases lying between them. CDR3 residues: CASSQDLVTGGSYTF. The CDR3 DNA follows: TGTGCCAGCAGCCAAGATTTGGTGACAGGAGGAAGCTACACCTTC.

The rearrangement uses TRBV5-1 and TRBJ1-2; 8 bases map to TRBD1. The CDR3 sequence is 14 residues long. V lost 3 bases and J lost 2; bases outside the gene matches: 3. Per the germline V gene, CDR1 is SGHRS and CDR2 is YFSETQ. Written as DNA, the CDR3 is TGCGCCAGCAGCTCGGGACAGGAGAACTATGGCTACACCTTC. It is translated as CASSSGQENYGYTF. Together with reference TRBV5-1 and TRBJ1-2, the CDR3 gives the full variable domain: KAGVTQTPRYLIKTRGQQVTLSCSPISGHRSVSWYQQTPGQGLQFLFEYFSETQRNKGNFPGRFSGRQFSNSRSEMNVSTLELGDSALYLCASSSGQENYGYTFGSGTRLTVV.

Notes on this clone: A read error may produce the germline difference seen at one junction end. The same CDR3 is also encoded by other DNA sequences in this sample. The chain is built from TRBV30 and TRBJ1-6; 9 positions match TRBD1. CDR1 is GTSNPN, CDR2 SVGIG, per germline (reference sequence). This CDR3 region has 15 residues. Here the CDR3 reads CAWQYRDRDNSPLHF. CDR3 in DNA: TGTGCCTGGCAATACAGGGACAGGGATAATTCACCCCTCCATTTT.

This clone has a single count. This chain uses TRBV19 with TRBJ1-2; D perhaps matches TRBD1 (6 bases). The CDR3 totals 13 residues. Germline lookup yields CDR1 LNHDA and CDR2 SQIVND (reference sequence). Between the trimmed V and J ends, which lost 8 bases and 2 bases, there was a span of 12 bases. CDR3 nucleotides: TGTGCCAGTGGATGGGGGCTGAACTATGGCTACACCTTC. Its protein product is CASGWGLNYGYTF.

V usage is TRBV7-2 and J usage is TRBJ2-7, with D possibly being TRBD1 (5 bases). This CDR3 spans 15 amino acids. The germline V gene has CDR1 SGHTA and CDR2 FQGNSA. Trimming took 1 base from V and 3 from J, leaving 13 bases between them. This chain's CDR3 is CASSLDMTDVYEQYF. CDR3 DNA: TGTGCCAGCAGCTTAGATATGACAGATGTCTACGAGCAGTACTTC.

This chain uses TRBV7-6 with TRBJ1-1; D ambiguous. Germline lookup yields CDR1 SGHVS and CDR2 FNYEAQ. V was cut by 5 bases and J by 7 bases, with 17 bases left in between. The CDR3 loop spans 14 amino acids. The CDR3 region is CASSPPGNFDEAFF. CDR3 DNA: TGTGCCAGCAGCCCGCCGGGGAACTTCGATGAAGCTTTCTTT. Supplemented by reference TRBV7-6 and TRBJ1-1, the full variable domain reads GAGVSQSPRYKVTKRGQDVALRCDPISGHVSLYWYRQALGQGPEFLTYFNYEAQQDKSGLPNDRFSAERPEGSISTLTIQRTEQRDSAMYRCASSPPGNFDEAFFGQGTRLTVV.

This chain uses TRBV13 with TRBJ2-1; no clear D gene. V lost 2 bases and J 1 base, leaving 15 bases between the germline ends. Looked up from germline, CDR1 is PRHDT and CDR2 is FYEKMQ (reference sequence). This CDR3 comprises 17 residues. DNA of the CDR3: TGTGCCAGCAGCTTAATTTTTGGCCCTGGTTCCTACAATGAGCAGTTCTTC. Translating gives CASSLIFGPGSYNEQFF.

The CDR3 region is CASSPRTGIYNEQFF. DNA of the CDR3: TGTGCCAGCTCGCCCAGGACAGGGATCTACAATGAGCAGTTCTTC. V is TRBV18 and J is TRBJ2-1; 8 bases agree with TRBD1. V dropped 6 bases and J dropped 3; count of bases not matched to a gene: 7. CDR1 and CDR2 from the germline V gene are KGHSH and LQKENI. The CDR3 extends over 15 amino acids.

The V call is TRBV12-3 or TRBV12-4, the J call TRBJ1-5, with a possible D match to TRBD1 (6 bases). CDR3 length: 13 amino acids. Trimming left V 1 base short and J 8 bases short, with 9 bases between. In DNA form, the CDR3 reads TGTGCCAGCAGTTTAGGGGGGCGTGAGCCCCAGCATTTT. Its protein is CASSLGGREPQHF.

This clone was detected only once. The rearrangement uses TRBV28 and TRBJ1-1, with D unclear. This CDR3 is built from 13 residues. With 8 bases removed from V and 7 bases from J, the gap between germline ends came to 17 bases. Germline V CDR1 and CDR2: MDHEN, SYDVKM. DNA of the CDR3: TGTGCCAGCCTAAGTGGCGCCGGGAATGAAGCTTTCTTT. This sequence encodes CASLSGAGNEAFF. Full variable domain (missing parts from reference TRBV28 and TRBJ1-1): DVKVTQSSRYLVKRTGEKVFLECVQDMDHENMFWYRQDPGLGLRLIYFSYDVKMKEKGDIPEGYSVSREKKERFSLILESASTNQTSMYLCASLSGAGNEAFFGQGTRLTVV.

In DNA, the CDR3 is TGTGCCAGCAGGGGACAGTCTAGCACAGATACGCAGTATTTT. Its protein product is CASRGQSSTDTQYF. V usage is TRBV25-1 and J usage is TRBJ2-3; TRBD1 matches 7 bases. This CDR3 is built from 14 residues. The J segment lost 0 bases and the V segment lost 6 bases, leaving 3 bases of the junction unmatched. The germline gives CDR1 MGHDK, CDR2 SYGVNS.

In this sample, this clone turned up once. This sequence joins TRBV7-7 and TRBJ2-2; D not certain. Germline V gene sequence: CDR1 SSHAT, CDR2 FNYEAQ (reference sequence). This CDR3 is 16 amino acids long. Trimming removed 1 base from V and 0 bases from J, with 9 bases in between. The CDR3 DNA reads TGTGCCAGCAGCTTAGAAATAGGAGCGAACACCGGGGAGCTGTTTTTT. It specifies CASSLEIGANTGELFF.

This chain joins TRBV30 and TRBJ1-6; D not certain. Trimming left V 2 bases short and J 8 bases short, with 10 bases between. Germline-derived CDR1 and CDR2 are GTSNPN and SVGIG (reference sequence). The CDR3 consists of 13 residues. CDR3 sequence (DNA): TGTGCCTGGAGTCCGGGAAGGGATTCACCCCTCCACTTT. It yields the protein CAWSPGRDSPLHF.

This chain links TRBV7-3 with TRBJ2-3; TRBD2 aligns across 15 bases. Germline loops: CDR1 SGHTA, CDR2 FQGTGA. CDR3 length equals 16 residues. V dropped 2 bases and J dropped 5; count of bases not matched to a gene: 2. In DNA, the CDR3 is TGTGCCAGCAGCTTAGGACTAGCGGGAGGGTTAGATACGCAGTATTTT. It translates to CASSLGLAGGLDTQYF.

The chain is built from TRBV18 and TRBJ2-5; 7 bases are shared with TRBD1. The length of the CDR3 is 14 residues. Trimming cost V 4 bases and J 1 base; bases outside gene matches: 3. Germline assignment: CDR1 KGHSH and CDR2 LQKENI. CDR3 region: CASSRGTVQETQYF. The CDR3 region has the DNA TGTGCCAGCTCACGAGGGACAGTCCAAGAGACCCAGTACTTC.

This clone was seen a single time. The rearrangement links TRBV19 to TRBJ1-5, with TRBD1 matching 7 bases. After removal of 3 bases from V and 4 bases from J, the junction contained 0 bases not matched to a gene. This CDR3 region has 13 residues. Per the germline V gene, CDR1 is LNHDA and CDR2 is SQIVND (reference sequence). The CDR3: CASSMDRNQPQHF. CDR3 DNA sequence: TGTGCCAGTAGTATGGACAGGAATCAGCCCCAGCATTTT.

This chain uses TRBV5-6 with TRBJ2-3, with 8 positions matching TRBD1. Trimming took 3 bases from V and 5 from J; bases not matched to a gene: 8. The CDR3 is 15 residues long. The germline V gene has CDR1 SGHDT and CDR2 YYEEEE. CDR3 sequence reads: CASSSGRGRVDTQYF. CDR3 coding DNA: TGTGCCAGCAGCTCTGGCAGGGGGCGGGTAGATACGCAGTATTTT.

The chain uses TRBV12-3 or TRBV12-4 and TRBJ1-1, with D uncertain. V lost 7 bases and J lost 1, with 10 bases in between. CDR3 length: 13 residues. In DNA, the CDR3 is TGTGCCAGCATCCGGCGGGAGAACACTGAAGCTTTCTTT. This encodes CASIRRENTEAFF.

The chain employs TRBV3-1 (or the pseudogene TRBV3-2) and TRBJ2-3; D is perhaps TRBD2 (6 bases). Per germline, CDR1 LGHDT and CDR2 YNNKEL (reference sequence). V shed 4 bases and J shed 0 bases, with 17 bases lying between them. The CDR3 is 17 residues long. CDR3 nucleotide sequence: TGTGCCAGCAGCCTCCCGGGGGTCCACCCAAGCACAGATACGCAGTATTTT. Translated: CASSLPGVHPSTDTQYF.

The chain joins TRBV13 to TRBJ2-7; 9 bases match TRBD1. The CDR3 spans 16 residues. V lost 4 bases to trimming and J lost 7 bases; unmatched junction nucleotides: 14. Germline V lookup: CDR1 PRHDT, CDR2 FYEKMQ (reference sequence). CDR3 residues: CASSSRTGTGTEEQYF. CDR3 coding DNA: TGTGCCAGCAGCTCGCGAACCGGGACAGGGACTGAAGAGCAGTACTTC. The full variable domain, completed using reference TRBV13 and TRBJ2-7, is AAGVIQSPRHLIKEKRETATLKCYPIPRHDTVYWYQQGPGQDPQFLISFYEKMQSDKGSIPDRFSAQQFSDYHSELNMSSLELGDSALYFCASSSRTGTGTEEQYFGPGTRLTVT.

The chain joins TRBV6-6 to TRBJ2-7; 7 nucleotides align to TRBD2. The trim removed 2 bases at V and 0 bases at J, leaving 7 bases unmatched. The CDR3 loop spans 16 amino acids. The germline V gene encodes CDR1 MNHNY and CDR2 SVGAGI (reference sequence). The CDR3 nucleotides read TGTGCCAGCAGTTACGGTAGCGGGCAGCACTCCTACGAGCAGTACTTC. The encoded protein is CASSYGSGQHSYEQYF.

This chain connects TRBV7-9 to TRBJ1-1; D remains unclear. CDR1 is SEHNR, CDR2 FQNEAQ, per germline (reference sequence). Trimming took 5 bases from V and 0 from J, leaving 10 bases between them. The length of the CDR3 is 14 residues. CDR3 sequence reads: CASSVTGVNTEAFF. The CDR3 nucleotides are TGTGCCAGCAGCGTGACCGGGGTGAACACTGAAGCTTTCTTT.

The rearrangement links TRBV28 to TRBJ2-7; 8 bases match TRBD2. With 8 bases clipped from V and 2 bases from J, the junction kept 5 bases outside the gene matches. This CDR3 comprises 13 residues. The germline V gene encodes CDR1 MDHEN and CDR2 SYDVKM. The CDR3 DNA sequence: TGTGCCAGCTCGGGAGGGCTTACCTACGAGCAGTACTTC. This sequence encodes CASSGGLTYEQYF.

The CDR3 sequence: CASRPGLVNTEAFF. The CDR3 nucleotides read TGTGCCAGCAGGCCCGGCCTAGTAAACACTGAAGCTTTCTTT. J is TRBJ1-1 and V is TRBV5-4; D is ambiguous. Germline V gene lookup returns CDR1 SGHNT and CDR2 YYREEE (reference sequence). This CDR3 spans 14 amino acids. Trimming stripped 5 bases from V and 2 bases from J, with 13 bases between. The variable domain in full, completed from reference TRBV5-4 and TRBJ1-1, reads ETGVTQSPTHLIKTRGQQVTLRCSSQSGHNTVSWYQQALGQGPQFIFQYYREEENGRGNFPPRFSGLQFPNYSSELNVNALELDDSALYLCASRPGLVNTEAFFGQGTRLTVV.

V and J are TRBV11-2 and TRBJ2-5, with 9 bases that match TRBD1. The CDR3 is 15 amino acids. From germline, CDR1 is SGHAT and CDR2 FQNNGV. With V trimmed by 4 bases and J by 1 base, 4 bases remained unmatched. The CDR3 loop is CASSSGTGSQETQYF. CDR3 DNA: TGTGCCAGCAGCTCCGGGACAGGGAGCCAAGAGACCCAGTACTTC.

The J gene is TRBJ2-2, the V gene TRBV12-3 or TRBV12-4; D is possibly TRBD1 (6 bases). This CDR3 is 12 amino acids long. V dropped 4 bases and J dropped 9 bases, with 9 bases sitting between them. The CDR3 region has the DNA TGTGCCAGCAGTTCAGGGGCCAGGGAGCTGTTTTTT. Amino acid sequence: CASSSGARELFF.

V and J are TRBV9 and TRBJ2-3; 8 bases are shared with TRBD2. The CDR3 is made up of 16 amino acids. Trimming took 4 bases from V and 3 from J; bases not matched to a gene: 10. CDR1 is SGDLS and CDR2 is YYNGEE in the germline V gene. The CDR3 DNA reads TGTGCCAGCAGCCTGGCGGCGGGAGGTGGGACAGATACGCAGTATTTT. Translated: CASSLAAGGGTDTQYF.

This chain joins TRBV4-1 and TRBJ1-1; 7 bases are a match to TRBD1. Germline values: CDR1 MGHRA, CDR2 YSYEKL. This CDR3 comprises 14 residues. Trimming took 0 bases from V and 14 from J; bases not matched to a gene: 12. The CDR3, as DNA: TGCGCCAGCAGCCAAGATGGGGCAGGGGGTGGACTGTTCTTT. Residues: CASSQDGAGGGLFF.

V gene TRBV3-1 (or the pseudogene TRBV3-2) combines with J gene TRBJ1-1, with D possibly TRBD1 on 6 matching bases. This CDR3 spans 14 amino acids. The V end lost 5 bases, the J end lost 2 bases, and 12 bases lay between the germline ends. From germline, CDR1 is LGHDT and CDR2 YNNKEL (reference sequence). The CDR3 region is CASSERTVNTEAFF. The DNA for the CDR3 is TGTGCCAGCAGCGAAAGGACAGTCAACACTGAAGCTTTCTTT.